The present T cell receptor beta chain was sequenced within a study of regulatory T cells in long-lasting Graves disease. Study-wide context: Graves' patients (newly diagnosed) had been on antithyroid drugs under 3 months.

V gave up 5 bases and J gave up 0 bases, with 14 bases separating them. Germline lookup yields CDR1 MDHEN and CDR2 SYDVKM. The CDR3 loop spans 15 amino acids. There are many counts of this clonotype. What it recognizes is unknown. TCR beta libraries were built with iRepertoire HTBI primers and Arm-PCR of CDR3 regions. TCRdb redid the calling of the multiplex PCR reads with MiXCR, one entry per CDR3 protein. The table shows around 400,000 distinct CDR3 sequences, with roughly a sixth occurring only once. The time point denotes: newly diagnosed GD, antithyroid drugs for less than 3 months. RNA from PBMCs was the source of the TCR library. Patients hailed from an endocrinology department in Xi'an, China. Study observations and caveats: Sharing of public clonotypes was greater in persistent patients (about 3,000) than in new patients (about 970). Persistent Graves' cases showed lower TCR diversity than newly diagnosed cases.

This sample comprised peripheral blood mononuclear cells (PBMCs), obtained at new diagnosis, from a patient treated with antithyroid drugs. The sequence was obtained from a female donor with Graves disease. The chain joins TRBV28 to TRBJ2-7; D tentatively fits TRBD1 or TRBD2 (5 bases each). CDR3 in amino acids: CASSPGTESSYEQYF. In DNA, the CDR3 is TGTGCCAGCAGTCCTGGGACCGAGAGCTCCTACGAGCAGTACTTC.